Detailed here is one TCR beta chain. The antigen is not known. The sample is drawn from a study of cytomegalovirus exposure and HLA in healthy donors. Findings and caveats of the study: The classifier reportedly diagnosed cytomegalovirus status with high sensitivity and specificity. The investigators catalogued 180 or so TCR beta chains as cytomegalovirus-associated.

Using immunoSEQ multiplex PCR, the repertoire was profiled, and TCRdb retains in-frame clones only, with some absent. The sample holds roughly 120,000 clones, 88% seen once. V shed 9 bases and J 2 bases; nucleotides not matched to a gene: 7. The CDR3 is 15 amino acids. CDR1 SGHAT and CDR2 FQNNGV come from the germline V gene. The sequenced sample consisted of PBMCs. The J gene is TRBJ2-3, the V gene TRBV11-2, with 11 positions matching TRBD2. The source of this sequence is a woman aged 18-29 years in good health and CMV-seropositive. The CDR3 bases are TGTGCCAGTTTTAGCGGGGGGGCTGTCACAGATACGCAGTATTTT. Protein: CASFSGGAVTDTQYF.